Below are 27 T cell receptor beta chains sequenced from a single sample in a study of molecular identifiers for immune sequencing clone quantification (dated by TCRdb to the late 2010s). Receptor libraries were prepared by PCR. TCRdb lists the instrument as NextSeq 500. TCRdb applied fastp at Q25 and MiXCR to the public reads, then kept only in-frame beta chains. All rows with the same CDR3 protein become a single entry with the most common DNA and genes. Across this sample there are about 320,000 distinct CDR3 sequences, with roughly 24% seen only once. The ten largest make up around 0.7% of the sample. Source material: naive CD8+ T cells from blood, with Jurkat cell RNA spiked in. According to the study, the label for this sample's cell subset or site signals: FACS-sorted CD8+CD4-CCR7+CD45RA+ naive T cells. Receptors were obtained from a human donor in good health. Some libraries in this study had Jurkat cell RNA spiked in.

This CDR3 is CASSSFAGSYEQYF. In DNA form, the CDR3 reads TGTGCCAGCAGCTCATTTGCCGGGAGCTACGAGCAGTACTTC. V is TRBV7-8 and J is TRBJ2-7; weak D call: TRBD2 (6 bases). CDR3 length equals 14 residues. Germline-derived CDR1 and CDR2 are SGHVS and FQNEAQ. Trimming stripped 4 bases from V and 3 bases from J, with 13 bases between. Drawing the rest from reference TRBV7-8 and TRBJ2-7, the complete variable domain is GAGVSQSPRYKVAKRGQDVALRCDPISGHVSLFWYQQALGQGPEFLTYFQNEAQLDKSGLPSDRFFAERPEGSVSTLKIQRTQQEDSAVYLCASSSFAGSYEQYFGPGTRLTVT.

This clonotype appeared many times. V and J are TRBV4-1 and TRBJ2-7, with no clear D. Trimming shortened V by 4 bases and J by 0 bases, and 10 bases separated the two germline ends. This CDR3 has 14 residues. Germline V lookup: CDR1 MGHRA, CDR2 YSYEKL. The DNA of the CDR3 is TGCGCCAGCAGCCGTATCGACGCCTCCTACGAGCAGTACTTC. Protein product: CASSRIDASYEQYF.

A word on this clonotype: This clone may be a read error of a much larger clone one base away. This chain joins TRBV4-3 and TRBJ2-2; possible D gene TRBD2, 7 bases. The CDR3 consists of 15 residues. Germline V gene lookup returns CDR1 LGHNA and CDR2 YSLEER. The CDR3 DNA follows: TGCGCCAGCAGCCAAACGGGGGGCATGGCCGGGGCGCTGTTTTTT. Translated: CASSQTGGMAGALFF.

The table lists this clonotype with a few counts. This chain connects TRBV4-3 to TRBJ1-2; no reliable D call. The V gene lost 0 bases and the J gene lost 2 bases, with 7 bases spanning the gap. Germline CDR1 LGHNA, CDR2 YSLEER. The CDR3 loop spans 14 amino acids. CDR3 region: CASSQEVNNYGYTF. In nucleotides, the CDR3 is TGCGCCAGCAGCCAAGAAGTCAACAACTATGGCTACACCTTC.

The chain carries TRBV4-3 and TRBJ2-3; 8 bases align to TRBD1. The CDR3 extends over 18 amino acids. CDR1 LGHNA and CDR2 YSLEER come from the germline V gene. J lost 2 bases, V lost 4 bases, and 14 bases had no gene match. The CDR3 nucleotides read TGCGCCAGCAGCCCAGGGACGACGAGACAGGGGTTCACAGATACGCAGTATTTT. Its protein product is CASSPGTTRQGFTDTQYF.

The sample holds a few counts of this clonotype. The rearrangement joins TRBV4-1 to TRBJ2-3; D is unclear. Germline assignment: CDR1 MGHRA and CDR2 YSYEKL. V was pared by 4 bases and J by 1 base, with 12 bases between. The CDR3 contains 15 residues. The chain's CDR3 is CASSPSLGGTDTQYF. CDR3 sequence (DNA): TGCGCCAGCAGCCCCTCCCTTGGGGGCACAGATACGCAGTATTTT.

As concerns this clonotype: A read error may account for a junction end that differs from germline. V is TRBV5-5 and J is TRBJ2-2; the match to TRBD2 covers 11 bases. CDR3 length: 18 amino acids. Germline loops: CDR1 SGHKS, CDR2 YYEKEE (reference sequence). The CDR3 sequence: CASSLASSGGMNTAELFF. DNA of the CDR3: TGTGCCAGCAGCTTGGCGTCTAGCGGGGGGATGAACACCGCGGAGCTGTTTTTT.

This clonotype has only one observation. J is TRBJ2-7 and V is TRBV18, with 7 bases identical to TRBD1. After removal of 3 bases from V and 3 bases from J, the junction contained 5 bases not matched to a gene. The CDR3 has 14 amino acids. Germline-derived CDR1 and CDR2 are KGHSH and LQKENI. The DNA of the CDR3 is TGTGCCAGCTCACCCAGGGACAGCATCTACGAGCAGTACTTC. Translated: CASSPRDSIYEQYF. Using reference TRBV18 and TRBJ2-7 for the parts outside the CDR3, the full variable domain is NAGVMQNPRHLVRRRGQEARLRCSPMKGHSHVYWYRQLPEEGLKFMVYLQKENIIDESGMPKERFSAEFPKEGPSILRIQQVVRGDSAAYFCASSPRDSIYEQYFGPGTRLTVT.

The chain combines TRBV7-3 with TRBJ2-2; TRBD1 or TRBD2 may be the D gene (6 bases each). Looked up from germline, CDR1 is SGHTA and CDR2 is FQGTGA. V was shortened by 1 base and J by 1 base, with 16 bases between the two germline ends. This CDR3 has 18 amino acids. The CDR3 DNA is TGTGCCAGCAGCTTAAGTTTTGGCGGGACACGGAACACCGGGGAGCTGTTTTTT. Translated, it gives CASSLSFGGTRNTGELFF. Looking up the rest from reference TRBV7-3 and TRBJ2-2 gives the full variable domain: GAGVSQTPSNKVTEKGKYVELRCDPISGHTALYWYRQSLGQGPEFLIYFQGTGAADDSGLPNDRFFAVRPEGSVSTLKIQRTERGDSAVYLCASSLSFGGTRNTGELFFGEGSRLTVL.

This clonotype has only a few counts. This rearrangement joins TRBV2 to TRBJ2-2, with 10 bases that match TRBD1. Germline CDR1 SNHLY, CDR2 FYNNEI. This CDR3 has 15 amino acids. V shed 6 bases and J 3 bases; nucleotides not matched to a gene: 4. The DNA for the CDR3 is TGTGCCAGCAGACCCGGGACAGGGGACACCGGGGAGCTGTTTTTT. Amino acids: CASRPGTGDTGELFF.

This clonotype was recorded a few times. The chain is built from TRBV14 and TRBJ2-5, with 7 bases fitting TRBD2. This CDR3 region has 15 residues. The germline gives CDR1 SGHDN, CDR2 FVKESK. The ends lost 4 bases at V and 1 base at J; junction bases unmatched: 6. Here the CDR3 reads CASSLGTTFQETQYF. The DNA for the CDR3 is TGTGCCAGCAGCCTTGGGACTACGTTCCAAGAGACCCAGTACTTC.

The gene calls are TRBV28 and TRBJ1-1; the D is unclear. The CDR3 has 13 amino acids. CDR1 and CDR2 (germline): MDHEN, SYDVKM. Deletions cut 1 base from V and 7 bases from J, with 10 bases between. The CDR3 DNA reads as TGTGCCAGCAGTTTATCAGGAGAGAGTGAAGCTTTCTTT. Protein product: CASSLSGESEAFF.

This clonotype showed up just a few times. The chain links TRBV30 to TRBJ2-7, with 8 bases fitting TRBD1. The CDR3 length is 15 residues. CDR1 and CDR2 (germline): GTSNPN, SVGIG (reference sequence). V was clipped by 0 bases and J by 6 bases; unmatched bases: 10. The CDR3 is CAWSVLDRVLSEQYF. The CDR3 DNA reads TGTGCCTGGAGTGTATTGGACAGGGTCTTGTCCGAGCAGTACTTC.

This clonotype was seen at least ten times. The CDR3 nucleotides read TGTGCCAGCAGTTTTCAGGGGGGCAATCAGCCCCAGCATTTT. It translates to CASSFQGGNQPQHF. V and J are TRBV12-3 or TRBV12-4 and TRBJ1-5, with 7 bases matching TRBD1. V was clipped by 3 bases and J by 2 bases; unmatched bases: 1. CDR3 size: 14 residues.

This clonotype has at least ten counts. V and J are TRBV7-2 and TRBJ2-7; D may match TRBD1 or TRBD2 (5 bases each). V was cut by 3 bases and J by 6 bases, with 15 bases left in between. Germline V gene data show CDR1 as SGHTA and CDR2 as FQGNSA. The CDR3 has 14 residues. CDR3 nucleotides: TGTGCCAGCAGCTTTCGGGGCACCGTCTCCGAGCAGTACTTC. Translation: CASSFRGTVSEQYF.

This clonotype was recorded many times. The V call is TRBV28, the J call TRBJ2-3, with a possible D match to TRBD1 (6 bases). Germline V gene sequence: CDR1 MDHEN, CDR2 SYDVKM. Trimming removed 4 bases at V and 2 bases at J, with 13 bases between. The CDR3 contains 15 residues. The CDR3 DNA reads as TGTGCCAGCAGTTCTCAGGGGACGGTCACAGATACGCAGTATTTT. Protein product: CASSSQGTVTDTQYF.

This clonotype was found many times. The V call is TRBV4-2, the J call TRBJ2-7; no firm D call. The CDR3 has 12 amino acids. Germline-derived CDR1 and CDR2 are LGHNA and YNFKEQ. V lost 8 bases to trimming and J lost 1 base, with 9 bases between them. The CDR3 bases are TGTGCCAGCGGCAGCGCTTCCTACGAGCAGTACTTC. Its protein is CASGSASYEQYF.

Ten or more counts support this clonotype. This chain connects TRBV5-6 to TRBJ2-7; 8 positions match TRBD2. The CDR3 spans 18 residues. After removal of 0 bases from V and 0 bases from J, the junction contained 11 bases not matched to a gene. Germline CDR1 is SGHDT and CDR2 is YYEEEE. CDR3 sequence (DNA): TGTGCCAGCAGCTTGGGTCGGGCTAGCGGGCCCCTCTCCTACGAGCAGTACTTC. Translation: CASSLGRASGPLSYEQYF.

With regard to this clonotype: This may be a read error: a much more frequent sequence differs by one nucleotide. This chain connects TRBV5-1 to TRBJ2-7; D gene unclear. This CDR3 region has 13 residues. Germline lookup yields CDR1 SGHRS and CDR2 YFSETQ. CDR3 sequence reads: CASSLVQNYERYF. The CDR3 DNA sequence: TGCGCCAGCAGCTTGGTGCAGAACTACGAGCGGTACTTC.

On this clonotype: A much more abundant neighbour one base away suggests this may be a read error. The chain couples TRBV12-3 or TRBV12-4 to TRBJ2-4, with D possibly being TRBD2 (5 bases). This CDR3 comprises 13 residues. The CDR3 here is CASGLASRDIQYF. The CDR3 DNA reads as TGTGCCAGCGGTTTGGCTAGCCGGGACATTCAGTACTTC.

Notes on this clonotype: A read error may explain this, as a much larger clone is one base away. The chain carries TRBV7-9 and TRBJ2-2; D could derive from TRBD1 or TRBD2 (5 bases each). This CDR3 is built from 14 residues. Trimming pared 6 bases from V and 4 bases from J, leaving 12 bases between. The germline CDR1 and CDR2 sequences are SEHNR and FQNEAQ (reference sequence). CDR3 nucleotides: TGTGCCAGCAGGGGGACGGAAACCACCGGGGAGCTGTTTTTT. Its translation is CASRGTETTGELFF.

This clonotype was observed a few times. One end of the junction is discordant with germline, which a read error may explain. This chain connects TRBV9 to TRBJ2-1; D uncertain. CDR3 length equals 15 residues. The germline V gene has CDR1 SGDLS and CDR2 YYNGEE. Here the CDR3 reads CASSVGYGSCNEQFF. The CDR3 DNA reads TGTGCCAGCAGCGTAGGGTACGGTTCCTGCAATGAGCAGTTCTTC.

This clonotype turned up a few times. The CDR3 DNA is TGCAGCGTTGAAACGACTAGCGGGGGGTACAATGAGCAGTTCTTC. Translating it yields CSVETTSGGYNEQFF. The rearrangement links TRBV29-1 to TRBJ2-1; 13 bases agree with TRBD2. CDR1 and CDR2 from the germline V gene are SQVTM and ANQGSEA. Germline trimming cut 2 bases from V and 4 bases from J; bases unmatched to any gene: 2. The CDR3 has 15 amino acids.

About this clonotype itself: One junction end does not reproduce the germline sequence, and a read error may be involved. The chain joins TRBV6-2 or TRBV6-3 to TRBJ2-7, with a weak D call TRBD2 (6 bases). Germline CDR1 MNHEY, CDR2 SVGEGT. CDR3 length: 18 amino acids. The chain's CDR3 is CASSYHPRGGSPSYGQYF. The CDR3 DNA is TGTGCCAGCAGTTACCACCCGCGGGGAGGATCCCCCTCCTACGGGCAGTACTTC.

This clonotype was observed many times. The gene calls are TRBV12-3 or TRBV12-4 and TRBJ2-3, with 13 bases matching TRBD2. The CDR3 is 20 residues long. The V and J ends lost 5 bases and 3 bases, in that order; junction bases with no gene match: 17. CDR3 in amino acids: CASSPTRLAGGPDPTDTQYF. Written as DNA, the CDR3 is TGTGCCAGCAGTCCCACCAGACTAGCGGGGGGTCCTGATCCAACAGATACGCAGTATTTT.

This clonotype was found a few times. This chain connects TRBV11-3 to TRBJ2-1; 10 bases match TRBD1. CDR3 length equals 18 residues. With V trimmed by 5 bases and J by 9 bases, 19 bases remained unmatched. CDR1 is SGHNT, CDR2 YENEEA, per germline. The CDR3 DNA follows: TGTGCCAGCAGCCTTCCGGGACAGGGGACCCAGCGGGAGACTGAGCAGTTCTTC. The encoded protein is CASSLPGQGTQRETEQFF.

This clonotype was picked up a small number of times. The chain employs TRBV4-1 and TRBJ2-5; the match to TRBD2 covers 7 bases. Germline values: CDR1 MGHRA, CDR2 YSYEKL. The CDR3 length is 15 residues. With V trimmed by 1 base and J by 5 bases, 7 bases remained unmatched. CDR3 amino acids: CASSQVGLGSETQYF. The DNA of the CDR3 is TGCGCCAGCAGCCAAGTAGGACTAGGATCGGAGACCCAGTACTTC.